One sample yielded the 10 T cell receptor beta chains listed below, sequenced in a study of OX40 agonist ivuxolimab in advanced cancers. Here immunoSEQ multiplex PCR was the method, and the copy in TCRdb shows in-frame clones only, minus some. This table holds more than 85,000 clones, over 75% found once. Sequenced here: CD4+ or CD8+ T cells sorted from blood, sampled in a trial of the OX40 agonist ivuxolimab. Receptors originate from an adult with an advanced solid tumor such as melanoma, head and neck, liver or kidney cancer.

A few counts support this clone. The CDR3 DNA sequence: TGTGCCAGCAGCCACCTTCCTAGCGGGAGCTCCTACGAGCAGTACTTC. Its translation is CASSHLPSGSSYEQYF. The chain couples TRBV7-8 to TRBJ2-7, with TRBD2 matching 10 bases. Germline CDR1 SGHVS, CDR2 FQNEAQ. The CDR3 contains 16 residues. Trimming removed 5 bases from V and 0 bases from J; junction bases left unmatched: 7.

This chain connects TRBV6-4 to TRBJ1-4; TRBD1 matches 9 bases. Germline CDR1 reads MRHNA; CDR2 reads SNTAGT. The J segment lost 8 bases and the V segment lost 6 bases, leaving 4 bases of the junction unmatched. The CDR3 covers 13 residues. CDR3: CASSRDRDEKLFF. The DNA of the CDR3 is TGTGCCAGCAGCCGGGACAGGGACGAAAAACTGTTTTTT.

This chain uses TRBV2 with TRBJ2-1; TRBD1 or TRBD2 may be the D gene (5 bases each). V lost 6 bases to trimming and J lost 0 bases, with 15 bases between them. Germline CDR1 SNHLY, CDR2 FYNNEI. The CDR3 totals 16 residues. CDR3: CASRGYRTGSYNEQFF. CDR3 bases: TGTGCCAGCAGGGGATACAGGACTGGCTCCTACAATGAGCAGTTCTTC.

The CDR3 is CALRISGTQETQYF. CDR3 coding DNA: TGTGCCCTTAGGATTAGCGGGACACAAGAGACCCAGTACTTC. The chain uses TRBV27 and TRBJ2-5; 8 nucleotides line up with TRBD2. V shed 11 bases, J shed 2 bases, and the junction held 10 bases outside the gene matches. This CDR3 has 14 residues. Germline lookup yields CDR1 MNHEY and CDR2 SMNVEV (reference sequence).

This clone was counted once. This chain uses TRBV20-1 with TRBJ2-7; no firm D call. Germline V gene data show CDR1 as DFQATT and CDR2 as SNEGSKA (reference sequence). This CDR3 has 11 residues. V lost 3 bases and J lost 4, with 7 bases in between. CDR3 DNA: TGCAGTGCTAGCGAGTTATACGAGCAGTACTTC. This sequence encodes CSASELYEQYF.

In DNA form, the CDR3 reads TGTGCCTCCGGGACTAGCGGGACACCAACCCAGTACTTC. Encoded protein: CASGTSGTPTQYF. The rearrangement joins TRBV10-3 to TRBJ2-5, with 13 bases that match TRBD2. The germline V gene encodes CDR1 ENHRY and CDR2 SYGVKD. Losses at the gene ends were 11 bases for V and 8 bases for J; bases not matched to a gene: 8. CDR3 length: 13 residues.

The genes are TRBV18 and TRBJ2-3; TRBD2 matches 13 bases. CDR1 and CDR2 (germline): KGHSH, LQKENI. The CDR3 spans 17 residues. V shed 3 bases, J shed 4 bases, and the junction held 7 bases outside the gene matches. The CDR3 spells CASSPRGLAGESDTQYF. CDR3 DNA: TGTGCCAGCTCACCTCGTGGACTAGCGGGAGAGTCAGATACGCAGTATTTT.

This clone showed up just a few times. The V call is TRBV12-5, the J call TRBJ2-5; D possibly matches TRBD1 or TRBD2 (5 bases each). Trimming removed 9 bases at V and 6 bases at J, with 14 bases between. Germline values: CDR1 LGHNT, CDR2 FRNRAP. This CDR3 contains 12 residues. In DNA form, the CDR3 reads TGTGCTAGCGGGACGTCTCAAAAGACCCAGTACTTC. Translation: CASGTSQKTQYF.

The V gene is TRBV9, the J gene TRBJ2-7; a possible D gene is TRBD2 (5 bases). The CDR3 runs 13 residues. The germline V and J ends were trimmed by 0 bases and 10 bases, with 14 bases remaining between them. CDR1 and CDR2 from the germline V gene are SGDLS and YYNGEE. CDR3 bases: TGTGCCAGCAGCGTAGACGGCGCTTCGGGACAGTACTTC. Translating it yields CASSVDGASGQYF.

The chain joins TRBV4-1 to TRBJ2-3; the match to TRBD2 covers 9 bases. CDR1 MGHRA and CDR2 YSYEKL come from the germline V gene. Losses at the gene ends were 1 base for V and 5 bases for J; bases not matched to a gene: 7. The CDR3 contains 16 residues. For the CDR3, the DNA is TGCGCCAGCAGCCAAGGAATAGCGGGAGCCGTAGATACGCAGTATTTT. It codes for CASSQGIAGAVDTQYF.